A selection of T cell receptor beta chains follows, all from one sample in a study of blood T cell repertoires in COVID-19. The method was immunoSEQ multiplex PCR; TCRdb's version includes in-frame clones alone and lacks a portion of them. Found here are 300,000 to 350,000 clones, 75% to 90% of them singletons; the top ten hold about 6.3%. The sample taken for sequencing was peripheral blood. These receptors came from a woman in her 50s with COVID-19, enrolled during active disease. Each CDR3 is given with its conserved first and last residue. D genes are given only for firm matches. Where a row states a size, it is once, few, many or the class of an expanded clone; other rows omit it.

v_call	d_call	j_call	clone_size	cdr3_aa	cdr3_nt
TRBV5-4	-	TRBJ1-1	-	CASSLGVKTRNTEAFF	TGTGCCAGCAGCTTGGGGGTTAAGACACGAAACACTGAAGCTTTCTTT
TRBV6-5	-	TRBJ1-2	-	CASRGQDNYGYTF	TGTGCCAGCAGGGGACAAGACAACTATGGCTACACCTTC
TRBV14	TRBD2	TRBJ2-4	-	CASSLSRGTSAAKNIQYF	TGTGCCAGCAGCCTAAGCCGGGGGACTAGCGCAGCCAAAAACATTCAGTACTTC
TRBV2	-	TRBJ1-5	once	CASSDSRSNQPQHF	TGTGCCAGCAGTGACAGTCGTAGCAATCAGCCCCAGCATTTT
TRBV5-4	TRBD1	TRBJ2-2	-	CATNRGHVGTGELFF	TGTGCCACCAACAGGGGGCATGTTGGCACCGGGGAGCTGTTTTTT
TRBV28	-	TRBJ1-1	-	CASSSTRGRNTEAFF	TGTGCCAGCAGTTCGACCAGGGGCAGGAACACTGAAGCTTTCTTT
TRBV18	-	TRBJ1-1	-	CASSPAGAGEAFF	TGTGCCAGCTCACCAGCGGGGGCTGGTGAAGCTTTCTTT
TRBV4-1	TRBD2	TRBJ2-3	-	CASSQRVRGLAGLPDTQYF	TGCGCCAGCAGCCAGAGGGTGAGGGGACTAGCGGGGCTCCCAGATACGCAGTATTTT
TRBV6-6	-	TRBJ1-5	-	CASSYPAGANQPQHF	TGTGCCAGCAGTTACCCCGCAGGGGCCAATCAGCCCCAGCATTTT
TRBV5-1	-	TRBJ1-4	-	CASRNAATNEKLFF	TGCGCCAGCCGTAACGCGGCAACTAATGAAAAACTGTTTTTT